Each of the 17 T cell receptor beta chains below was sequenced from the same sample in a study of T cell changes during pregnancy in multiple sclerosis. Measured with immunoSEQ multiplex PCR; TCRdb has only the in-frame clones, and not every one. This table has roughly 110,000 clones, just under 95% appearing once. The sequences come from peripheral blood, collected after pregnancy. Receptors were obtained from a female donor with multiple sclerosis, enrolled in a pregnancy study.

The chain recombines TRBV2 with TRBJ1-1; 9 nucleotides agree with TRBD1. Germline V lookup: CDR1 SNHLY, CDR2 FYNNEI. The J segment lost 4 bases and the V segment lost 6 bases, leaving 12 bases of the junction unmatched. This CDR3 has 16 amino acids. The CDR3 region has the DNA TGTGCCAGCAGGCCTCCGGGACAGGGTGGGTCCACTGAAGCTTTCTTT. Translation: CASRPPGQGGSTEAFF.

This clone was seen once. V usage is TRBV7-6 and J usage is TRBJ2-4; 12 bases map to TRBD1. CDR3 length: 17 amino acids. V lost 2 bases and J lost 3; bases outside the gene matches: 5. The germline gives CDR1 SGHVS, CDR2 FNYEAQ. In DNA form, the CDR3 reads TGTGCCAGCAGCTTATTGGGACAGGGGGCGGGCAAAAACATTCAGTACTTC. Protein product: CASSLLGQGAGKNIQYF. The full variable domain, in which reference TRBV7-6 and TRBJ2-4 provide the parts outside the CDR3, is GAGVSQSPRYKVTKRGQDVALRCDPISGHVSLYWYRQALGQGPEFLTYFNYEAQQDKSGLPNDRFSAERPEGSISTLTIQRTEQRDSAMYRCASSLLGQGAGKNIQYFGAGTRLSVL.

There are a few counts of this clone. J is TRBJ2-2 and V is TRBV28, with 11 bases identical to TRBD2. Germline CDR1 reads MDHEN; CDR2 reads SYDVKM. V shed 3 bases, J shed 4 bases, and the junction held 4 bases outside the gene matches. CDR3 length equals 16 residues. CDR3 sequence: CASSFQGLAATGELFF. As DNA, the CDR3 is TGTGCCAGCAGTTTTCAGGGACTAGCGGCCACCGGGGAGCTGTTTTTT.

The chain uses TRBV6-5 and TRBJ1-3; D is perhaps TRBD1 (6 bases). Deletions cut 2 bases from V and 8 bases from J, with 13 bases between. The CDR3 is 14 amino acids. In germline, CDR1 is MNHEY, CDR2 SVGAGI. CDR3 sequence (DNA): TGTGCCAGCAGTTACAAACAGGGAAGCGACACCATATATTTT. Translated: CASSYKQGSDTIYF.

This chain connects TRBV18 to TRBJ1-2; 9 bases are a match to TRBD1. The junction had 12 bases not matched to a gene; V was cut back by 3 bases and J by 4 bases. CDR1 and CDR2 from the germline V gene are KGHSH and LQKENI. This CDR3 is built from 17 residues. As DNA, the CDR3 is TGTGCCAGCTCACCCTTGGACAGGGGCGGGTTGCGCTATGGCTACACCTTC. Translated, it gives CASSPLDRGGLRYGYTF.

In its sample, this clone was seen once. The chain recombines TRBV4-1 with TRBJ2-4; TRBD2 is a possible D gene (7 bases). The germline V and J ends were trimmed by 0 bases and 9 bases, with 21 bases remaining between them. The germline CDR1 and CDR2 sequences are MGHRA and YSYEKL. The CDR3 covers 17 residues. CDR3 coding DNA: TGCGCCAGCAGCCAAGATAGGGGGGGCGGGCAACGGGGCATTCAGTACTTC. This translates into CASSQDRGGGQRGIQYF.

This chain uses TRBV21-1 with TRBJ1-2; TRBD1, the D gene given by the table, was not confirmed from the DNA. TRBV21-1 is deemed a pseudogene. This CDR3 has 18 amino acids. In nucleotides, the CDR3 is TGTGCCAGCAGCACCTCGTTGGCAGGGGCGTCCCATAACTATGGCTACACCTTC. This codes for CASSTSLAGASHNYGYTF.

This chain links TRBV5-3 with TRBJ1-6, with D perhaps matching TRBD1 (6 bases). TRBV5-3 is identified as an open reading frame with a role that is uncertain. This CDR3 is 14 amino acids long. The CDR3 sequence is CVVGNREGNSPLHF. The CDR3 bases are TGTGTCGTTGGTAACAGGGAGGGAAATTCACCCCTCCACTTT.

The chain recombines TRBV30 with TRBJ1-2, with D unclear. Germline CDR1 and CDR2: GTSNPN and SVGIG (reference sequence). Trimming left V 1 base short and J 0 bases short, with 9 bases between. CDR3 size: 14 residues. CDR3 nucleotide sequence: TGTGCCTGGAGTGACGGTATTTCTAACTATGGCTACACCTTC. It specifies CAWSDGISNYGYTF.

V gene TRBV6-5 combines with J gene TRBJ1-2; the D is unclear. The germline V gene encodes CDR1 MNHEY and CDR2 SVGAGI. The CDR3 has 16 amino acids. The V end lost 0 bases, the J end lost 2 bases, and 13 bases lay between the germline ends. In DNA, the CDR3 is TGTGCCAGCAGTTACTCGAATGATGGCGGGAACTATGGCTACACCTTC. Protein: CASSYSNDGGNYGYTF.

The V call is TRBV6-1, the J call TRBJ2-1, with D unresolved. Germline-derived CDR1 and CDR2 are MNHNS and SASEGT. Trimming removed 5 bases from V and 9 bases from J, with 5 bases in between. There are 10 residues in the CDR3. CDR3 in amino acids: CASSRGEQFF. The DNA of the CDR3 is TGTGCCAGCAGTCGCGGTGAGCAGTTCTTC.

This sequence joins TRBV5-5 and TRBJ2-7, with a possible D match to TRBD2 (5 bases). Germline CDR1 is SGHKS and CDR2 is YYEKEE (reference sequence). Between the trimmed V and J ends, which lost 0 bases and 6 bases, there was a span of 7 bases. CDR3 length: 12 amino acids. CDR3 amino acids: CASSLAGGEQYF. CDR3 bases: TGTGCCAGCAGCTTGGCAGGAGGCGAGCAGTACTTC. The full variable domain, its missing parts supplied by reference TRBV5-5 and TRBJ2-7, is DAGVTQSPTHLIKTRGQQVTLRCSPISGHKSVSWYQQVLGQGPQFIFQYYEKEERGRGNFPDRFSARQFPNYSSELNVNALLLGDSALYLCASSLAGGEQYFGPGTRLTVT.

The V and J genes are TRBV6-5 and TRBJ2-1; TRBD2 matches 10 bases. The V and J ends lost 8 bases and 9 bases, in that order; junction bases with no gene match: 10. CDR3 length: 14 residues. Germline V gene lookup returns CDR1 MNHEY and CDR2 SVGAGI. The CDR3 loop reads CASAPGLAPIEQFF. CDR3 in DNA: TGTGCCAGCGCTCCGGGACTAGCGCCAATTGAGCAGTTCTTC.

This clone was counted a single time. This chain joins TRBV7-8 and TRBJ1-1; D uncertain. CDR1 and CDR2 from the germline V gene are SGHVS and FQNEAQ. This CDR3 comprises 15 residues. V lost 4 bases and J lost 1, with 13 bases in between. Here the CDR3 DNA reads TGTGCCAGCAGCTCCCAGCCTGGGAGGAACACTGAAGCTTTCTTT. This gives the protein CASSSQPGRNTEAFF.

The chain is built from TRBV5-6 and TRBJ1-2; 7 bases are a match to TRBD1. This CDR3 is 17 amino acids long. J lost 6 bases, V lost 4 bases, and 18 bases had no gene match. Germline assignment: CDR1 SGHDT and CDR2 YYEEEE. The CDR3, as DNA: TGTGCCAGCAGCCCTGGACGAGGACAGGTTTGGGGTGATGGCTACACCTTC. Amino acids: CASSPGRGQVWGDGYTF.

The chain employs TRBV6-5 and TRBJ2-7; TRBD1 matches at 10 bases. V dropped 5 bases and J dropped 4; count of bases not matched to a gene: 8. Germline V gives CDR1 MNHEY, CDR2 SVGAGI. CDR3 length: 15 amino acids. The CDR3 loop reads CASSPRGQGSYEQYF. Written as DNA, the CDR3 is TGTGCCAGCAGTCCCCGGGGACAGGGGTCGTACGAGCAGTACTTC.

This clone was picked up a small number of times. The chain couples TRBV10-1 to TRBJ2-7; D is perhaps TRBD1 (5 bases). The ends were cut back, 2 bases at V and 0 bases at J, with 5 bases in the middle. The V gene's germline CDR1 is WNHNN and CDR2 SYGVQD (reference sequence). This CDR3 has 13 residues. Here the CDR3 reads CASSEGHSYEQYF. The CDR3 DNA sequence: TGCGCCAGCAGTGAGGGACACTCCTACGAGCAGTACTTC.